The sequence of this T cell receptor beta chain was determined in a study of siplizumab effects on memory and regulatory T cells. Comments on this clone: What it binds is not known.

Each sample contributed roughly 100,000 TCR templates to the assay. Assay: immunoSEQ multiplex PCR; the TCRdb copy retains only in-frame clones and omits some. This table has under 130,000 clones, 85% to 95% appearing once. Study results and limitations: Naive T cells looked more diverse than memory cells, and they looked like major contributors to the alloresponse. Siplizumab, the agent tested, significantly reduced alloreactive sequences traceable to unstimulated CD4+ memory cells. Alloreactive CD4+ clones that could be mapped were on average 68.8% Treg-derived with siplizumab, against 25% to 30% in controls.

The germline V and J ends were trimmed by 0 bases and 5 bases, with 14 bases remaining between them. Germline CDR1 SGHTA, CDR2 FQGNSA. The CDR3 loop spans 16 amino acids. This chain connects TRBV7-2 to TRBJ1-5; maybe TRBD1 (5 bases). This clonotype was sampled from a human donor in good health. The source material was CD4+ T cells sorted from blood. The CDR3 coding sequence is TGTGCCAGCAGCTTAGCGGTCCCGGGACGGGATCAGCCCCAGCATTTT. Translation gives CASSLAVPGRDQPQHF.